This entry concerns a single T cell receptor (beta chain). What it binds is unknown. TCRdb reprocessed the 5' RACE reads and keeps a single row for each CDR3 protein, giving no DNA. Its table records approximately 440,000 distinct CDR3 sequences. The sample comes from a study of T cells expressing NK-cell markers. General study points: Of the CD8+ T cell pool in roughly 6 donors, roughly 1.0-7.5% was accounted for by dominant NKG2C+ clonotypes.

Germline CDR1 reads SEHNR; CDR2 reads FQNEAQ (reference sequence). The CDR3 spans 14 residues. The chain links TRBV7-9 to TRBJ1-5; the D call of TRBD1 rests on TCRdb alone, since no DNA is present to check it. The clonotype originates from a woman in her fifties or sixties in good health. The specimen was blood T cells: a sorted CD56 or NKG2C T cell subset, CD4+ or CD8+ T cells, or bulk PBMC T cells (not recorded which). The chain's CDR3 is CASSTSGEKQPQHF. The full variable domain, its missing parts supplied by reference TRBV7-9 and TRBJ1-5, is DTGVSQNPRHKITKRGQNVTFRCDPISEHNRLYWYRQTLGQGPEFLTYFQNEAQLEKSRLLSDRFSAERPKGSFSTLEIQRTEQGDSAMYLCASSTSGEKQPQHFGDGTRLSIL.